This T cell receptor beta chain was obtained from a study of blood T cell repertoires in COVID-19. Study summary: The cDNA or gDNA used as material had been derived from T cells, B-cell-depleted T cells, or PBMCs.

TCRdb keeps only in-frame clones here, not all; method: immunoSEQ multiplex PCR. The sample holds 80,000 to 130,000 clones; about 86% are singletons and the top ten take less than 3.5%. Donors in Cohort 3 counted as recovered after two negative PCRs, clearance, or symptom resolution. CDR1 is LGHDT and CDR2 is YNNKEL in the germline V gene (reference sequence). V shed 0 bases, J shed 6 bases, and the junction held 4 bases outside the gene matches. The CDR3 spans 14 residues. The TCR originated in a woman aged 45-59 years who had recovered from COVID-19. This chain joins TRBV3-1 (or the pseudogene TRBV3-2) and TRBJ1-2, with 7 nucleotides matching TRBD1. The specimen was PBMCs or T cells enriched from blood (not recorded which). Written as DNA, the CDR3 is TGTGCCAGCAGCCAAGATAAAGGGGGCCATGGCTACACCTTC. Protein sequence: CASSQDKGGHGYTF.